The 12 T cell receptor beta chains reported below all come from one sample, sequenced in a study of cytotoxic CD8 clonotypes in ibrutinib-treated CLL. Sequencing was performed with immunoSEQ multiplex PCR; in TCRdb, only in-frame clones are kept and a portion is missing. The table records hundreds of thousands of clones, 60% to 80% of them present only once. This specimen was PBMCs, taken after 12 months of ibrutinib treatment. The receptors stem from a human donor with chronic lymphocytic leukemia.

The rearrangement uses TRBV7-2 and TRBJ1-1; possible D gene TRBD1, 6 bases. The CDR3 consists of 15 residues. Trimming removed 1 base at V and 3 bases at J, with 12 bases between. Germline loops: CDR1 SGHTA, CDR2 FQGNSA. The CDR3 sequence is CASSLVVRGDTEAFF. Written as DNA, the CDR3 is TGTGCCAGCAGCTTAGTGGTCAGGGGTGACACTGAAGCTTTCTTT.

This rearrangement joins TRBV6-1 to TRBJ1-2; D remains ambiguous. This CDR3 has 10 residues. Trimming removed 7 bases at V and 5 bases at J, with 5 bases between. Germline V CDR1 and CDR2: MNHNS, SASEGT. The CDR3 bases are TGTGCCAGCATGGGGTATGGCTACACCTTC. It specifies CASMGYGYTF.

V usage is TRBV28 and J usage is TRBJ2-7, with D possibly matching TRBD2 (6 bases). Deletions cut 4 bases from V and 7 bases from J, with 20 bases between. Germline V CDR1 and CDR2: MDHEN, SYDVKM. The CDR3 runs to 15 residues. CDR3 bases: TGTGCCAGCAGTTCGTCCGGGATGTCGACTAGGGAGCAGTACTTC. Translated: CASSSSGMSTREQYF. The full variable domain, rest sourced from reference TRBV28 and TRBJ2-7, is DVKVTQSSRYLVKRTGEKVFLECVQDMDHENMFWYRQDPGLGLRLIYFSYDVKMKEKGDIPEGYSVSREKKERFSLILESASTNQTSMYLCASSSSGMSTREQYFGPGTRLTVT.

This sequence joins TRBV2 and TRBJ2-3; 14 positions agree with TRBD2. Germline-derived CDR1 and CDR2 are SNHLY and FYNNEI. The V gene end was trimmed by 4 bases and the J gene end by 2 bases; junction bases not matched to a gene: 5. The CDR3 spans 17 residues. CDR3 sequence reads: CASSGLAGGPTTDTQYF. The CDR3, as DNA: TGTGCCAGCAGTGGACTAGCGGGGGGGCCCACCACAGATACGCAGTATTTT.

The chain combines TRBV5-4 with TRBJ1-4; 7 bases agree with TRBD1. This CDR3 is built from 14 residues. CDR1 and CDR2 from the germline V gene are SGHNT and YYREEE (reference sequence). V lost 5 bases to trimming and J lost 8 bases; unmatched junction nucleotides: 9. Written as DNA, the CDR3 is TGTGCCAGCAGGGCCGGGACAGCTGAAGAAAAACTGTTTTTT. The encoded protein is CASRAGTAEEKLFF. The whole variable domain, filled in from reference TRBV5-4 and TRBJ1-4, reads ETGVTQSPTHLIKTRGQQVTLRCSSQSGHNTVSWYQQALGQGPQFIFQYYREEENGRGNFPPRFSGLQFPNYSSELNVNALELDDSALYLCASRAGTAEEKLFFGSGTQLSVL.

Points on this clone: The identical CDR3 is also encoded by other nucleotide sequences in the sample. This rearrangement joins TRBV28 to TRBJ1-1; D is possibly TRBD1 (6 bases). Trimming pared 5 bases from V and 4 bases from J, leaving 17 bases between. The CDR3 has 15 residues. CDR1 and CDR2 (germline): MDHEN, SYDVKM. The CDR3 nucleotides read TGTGCCAGCAGTCCACTGGGGGCCCTGGGCACTGAAGCTTTCTTT. Residues: CASSPLGALGTEAFF.

The chain is built from TRBV28 and TRBJ1-2, with 7 bases lining up with TRBD1. The CDR3 spans 15 residues. Trimming took 4 bases from V and 0 from J; bases not matched to a gene: 5. The V gene's germline CDR1 is MDHEN and CDR2 SYDVKM. CDR3 sequence reads: CASSWGTASNYGYTF. The DNA for the CDR3 is TGTGCCAGCAGTTGGGGGACAGCATCTAACTATGGCTACACCTTC.

The rearrangement links TRBV28 to TRBJ2-1; D is unresolved. The CDR3 contains 12 residues. The germline V gene has CDR1 MDHEN and CDR2 SYDVKM. V dropped 4 bases and J dropped 9 bases, with 10 bases sitting between them. The CDR3 DNA sequence: TGTGCCAGCAGTTCCCCTCTAGTTGAGCAGTTCTTC. Amino acids: CASSSPLVEQFF.

V gene TRBV5-4 combines with J gene TRBJ1-1; no definite D call. CDR3 length equals 11 residues. In germline, CDR1 is SGHNT, CDR2 YYREEE (reference sequence). Trimming shortened V by 6 bases and J by 2 bases, and 5 bases separated the two germline ends. CDR3: CASTVNTEAFF. CDR3 DNA: TGTGCCAGCACCGTAAACACTGAAGCTTTCTTT.

The chain joins TRBV6-5 to TRBJ1-5; D is unresolved. The CDR3 contains 13 residues. Germline V gene sequence: CDR1 MNHEY, CDR2 SVGAGI. Trimming took off 6 bases at V and 7 bases at J, with 13 bases between the two ends. Here the CDR3 reads CASRLRYEQPQHF. CDR3 bases: TGTGCCAGCAGGCTTAGATACGAGCAGCCCCAGCATTTT.

V usage is TRBV29-1 and J usage is TRBJ2-3, with 10 positions matching TRBD2. The CDR3 is made up of 15 amino acids. The junction had 4 bases not matched to a gene; V was cut back by 3 bases and J by 1 base. Per germline, CDR1 SQVTM and CDR2 ANQGSEA. The CDR3, as DNA: TGCAGCGTTGACCTAGCGGGAGACGGCACAGATACGCAGTATTTT. Amino acids: CSVDLAGDGTDTQYF.

V is TRBV6-4 and J is TRBJ1-2; weak D call: TRBD1 (6 bases). Trimming took 6 bases from V and 8 from J, leaving 19 bases between them. Germline lookup yields CDR1 MRHNA and CDR2 SNTAGT. The length of the CDR3 is 14 residues. CDR3 nucleotides: TGTGCCAGCAGGGGATTACAGGGACAAGAGGGCTACACCTTC. Its translation is CASRGLQGQEGYTF.